A selection of T cell receptor beta chains follows, all from one sample in a study of T-cell reconstitution after alpha-beta-depleted transplantation in children. TCRdb itself ran the PCR reads through MiXCR, one entry per CDR3 protein. This repertoire shows approximately 640,000 distinct CDR3 sequences, over 15% found once; its top ten account for 1.1%. This sample comprised PBMCs from the stem cell graft donor, obtained from the stem cell graft. The source of these receptors is a human donor who donated a stem cell graft to a child with acute myeloid leukemia. CDR3s include the opening cysteine and the closing phenylalanine or tryptophan. The D gene is left open where the match is weak. Only part of the rows carry a size: once, few, many, or a class if the clone is expanded.

D gene: .; J gene: TRBJ2-4; V gene: TRBV27; clone size: few; CDR3 protein: CASKEAGHTKNIQYF; CDR3 DNA: TGTGCCAGCAAGGAGGCGGGGCACACCAAAAACATTCAGTACTTC
D gene: TRBD2; J gene: TRBJ2-3; V gene: TRBV20-1; clone size: many; CDR3 protein: CSARFPTSGATDTQYF; CDR3 DNA: TGCAGTGCTAGATTCCCGACTAGCGGGGCCACAGATACGCAGTATTTT
D gene: .; J gene: TRBJ2-2; V gene: TRBV7-2; clone size: few; CDR3 protein: CASSSLGAHTGELFF; CDR3 DNA: TGTGCCAGCAGCTCCTTAGGGGCGCACACCGGGGAGCTGTTTTTT
D gene: .; J gene: TRBJ1-5; V gene: TRBV7-2; clone size: .; CDR3 protein: CASSFDMESQPQHF; CDR3 DNA: TGTGCCAGCAGCTTTGACATGGAGTCACAGCCCCAGCATTTT
D gene: .; J gene: TRBJ2-5; V gene: TRBV2; clone size: many; CDR3 protein: CASRRQALQETQYF; CDR3 DNA: TGTGCCAGCAGGAGACAGGCACTCCAAGAGACCCAGTACTTC
D gene: .; J gene: TRBJ2-1; V gene: TRBV7-3; clone size: .; CDR3 protein: CASSPVGGANNEQFF; CDR3 DNA: TGTGCCAGCAGCCCAGTGGGGGGGGCCAACAATGAGCAGTTCTTC
D gene: .; J gene: TRBJ1-6; V gene: TRBV4-1; clone size: .; CDR3 protein: CASSQGVAARWNSPLHF; CDR3 DNA: TGCGCCAGCAGCCAAGGGGTGGCCGCAAGGTGGAATTCACCCCTCCACTTT
D gene: .; J gene: TRBJ2-5; V gene: TRBV7-9; clone size: .; CDR3 protein: CASSLPSSLFQETQYF; CDR3 DNA: TGTGCCAGCAGCTTACCCTCTTCACTCTTTCAAGAGACCCAGTACTTC
D gene: TRBD2; J gene: TRBJ2-1; V gene: TRBV7-2; clone size: .; CDR3 protein: CASKWDYARFF; CDR3 DNA: TGTGCCAGCAAGTGGGACTATGCACGGTTCTTC
D gene: .; J gene: TRBJ1-1; V gene: TRBV9; clone size: few; CDR3 protein: CASSLSPGLRNTEAFF; CDR3 DNA: TGTGCCAGCAGCCTCTCTCCAGGGTTACGGAACACTGAAGCTTTCTTT
D gene: TRBD1; J gene: TRBJ2-1; V gene: TRBV27; clone size: many; CDR3 protein: CASSNDRDEQFF; CDR3 DNA: TGTGCCAGCAGTAACGACAGGGATGAGCAGTTCTTC
D gene: TRBD2; J gene: TRBJ2-1; V gene: TRBV6-4; clone size: .; CDR3 protein: CASSDGGGDYNEQFF; CDR3 DNA: TGTGCCAGCAGTGACGGGGGGGGGGATTACAATGAGCAGTTCTTC
D gene: .; J gene: TRBJ2-2; V gene: TRBV6-5; clone size: few; CDR3 protein: CASSYSEAVLRSGELFF; CDR3 DNA: TGTGCCAGCAGTTACTCGGAGGCGGTCCTCAGGTCCGGGGAGCTGTTTTTT
D gene: .; J gene: TRBJ2-7; V gene: TRBV12-5; clone size: many; CDR3 protein: CASGLVQRYEQYF; CDR3 DNA: TGTGCTAGTGGTTTGGTGCAGAGATACGAGCAGTACTTC
D gene: TRBD2; J gene: TRBJ2-1; V gene: TRBV18; clone size: .; CDR3 protein: CASSPSLAGEREQFF; CDR3 DNA: TGTGCCAGCTCACCCTCACTAGCGGGGGAGCGGGAGCAGTTCTTC
D gene: TRBD1; J gene: TRBJ2-7; V gene: TRBV30; clone size: many; CDR3 protein: CAWEGQTYEQYF; CDR3 DNA: TGTGCCTGGGAGGGACAGACCTACGAGCAGTACTTC
D gene: .; J gene: TRBJ2-5; V gene: TRBV20-1; clone size: many; CDR3 protein: CSVGRGSQETQYF; CDR3 DNA: TGCAGTGTAGGCAGGGGATCACAAGAGACCCAGTACTTC
D gene: .; J gene: TRBJ2-1; V gene: TRBV5-6; clone size: few; CDR3 protein: CASSLGPEVNEQFF; CDR3 DNA: TGTGCCAGCAGCTTGGGGCCGGAGGTTAACGAGCAGTTCTTC
D gene: .; J gene: TRBJ2-3; V gene: TRBV10-3; clone size: few; CDR3 protein: CAISQGLEFSTDTQYF; CDR3 DNA: TGTGCCATCAGTCAGGGACTGGAGTTTAGCACAGATACGCAGTATTTT
D gene: TRBD1; J gene: TRBJ2-3; V gene: TRBV29-1; clone size: few; CDR3 protein: CSVLGQDADTQYF; CDR3 DNA: TGCAGCGTCCTCGGACAGGATGCAGATACGCAGTATTTT
D gene: .; J gene: TRBJ2-3; V gene: TRBV29-1; clone size: many; CDR3 protein: CSVEKGGDRIDTQYF; CDR3 DNA: TGCAGCGTTGAAAAGGGGGGGGACAGGATCGATACGCAGTATTTT
D gene: .; J gene: TRBJ2-1; V gene: TRBV15; clone size: many; CDR3 protein: CATSSTRRSSGPYNEQFF; CDR3 DNA: TGTGCCACCAGCTCTACCCGCCGGAGTAGCGGACCCTACAATGAGCAGTTCTTC
D gene: .; J gene: TRBJ2-1; V gene: TRBV4-3; clone size: few; CDR3 protein: CASSQSRGRYNEQFF; CDR3 DNA: TGCGCCAGCAGCCAGTCCCGCGGCAGGTACAATGAGCAGTTCTTC
D gene: .; J gene: TRBJ2-7; V gene: TRBV7-9; clone size: few; CDR3 protein: CASSPIYEQYF; CDR3 DNA: TGTGCCAGCAGCCCTATCTACGAGCAGTACTTC
D gene: .; J gene: TRBJ2-5; V gene: TRBV27; clone size: .; CDR3 protein: CASKKTEYQETQYF; CDR3 DNA: TGTGCCAGCAAGAAAACTGAGTACCAAGAGACCCAGTACTTC
D gene: TRBD1; J gene: TRBJ1-1; V gene: TRBV5-5; clone size: .; CDR3 protein: CASSWTGGIEAFF; CDR3 DNA: TGTGCCAGCAGCTGGACAGGGGGCATCGAAGCTTTCTTT
D gene: .; J gene: TRBJ2-7; V gene: TRBV20-1; clone size: many; CDR3 protein: CSASGDSYEQYF; CDR3 DNA: TGCAGTGCTAGTGGGGATTCCTACGAGCAGTACTTC
D gene: .; J gene: TRBJ2-1; V gene: TRBV5-5; clone size: few; CDR3 protein: CASKPPPVSRNEQFF; CDR3 DNA: TGTGCCAGCAAACCACCGCCGGTGAGTCGGAATGAGCAGTTCTTC
D gene: TRBD1; J gene: TRBJ2-4; V gene: TRBV20-1; clone size: few; CDR3 protein: CSALPPTGVEGYF; CDR3 DNA: TGCAGTGCTCTGCCGCCGACAGGGGTAGAAGGGTACTTC
D gene: TRBD1; J gene: TRBJ2-1; V gene: TRBV20-1; clone size: many; CDR3 protein: CSARAQTGGREQFF; CDR3 DNA: TGCAGTGCTAGAGCCCAGACAGGGGGCAGAGAGCAGTTCTTC
D gene: .; J gene: TRBJ2-1; V gene: TRBV7-9; clone size: .; CDR3 protein: CASKNSISNEQFF; CDR3 DNA: TGTGCCAGCAAAAATTCCATCTCCAATGAGCAGTTCTTC
D gene: .; J gene: TRBJ2-5; V gene: TRBV4-1; clone size: .; CDR3 protein: CASSQEDQETQYF; CDR3 DNA: TGCGCCAGCAGCCAAGAGGACCAAGAGACCCAGTACTTC
D gene: .; J gene: TRBJ1-1; V gene: TRBV27; clone size: many; CDR3 protein: CASSLNAGRTEAFF; CDR3 DNA: TGTGCCAGCAGTTTAAACGCAGGGCGGACTGAAGCTTTCTTT
D gene: TRBD1; J gene: TRBJ1-4; V gene: TRBV20-1; clone size: .; CDR3 protein: CSARTQGENEKLFF; CDR3 DNA: TGCAGTGCTAGGACCCAGGGGGAAAATGAAAAACTGTTTTTT
D gene: .; J gene: TRBJ2-3; V gene: TRBV27; clone size: many; CDR3 protein: CASSGVWTDTQYF; CDR3 DNA: TGTGCCAGCAGTGGCGTATGGACAGATACGCAGTATTTT
D gene: .; J gene: TRBJ2-1; V gene: TRBV20-1; clone size: many; CDR3 protein: CSALTRIGDEQFF; CDR3 DNA: TGCAGTGCCTTAACTAGAATAGGGGATGAGCAGTTCTTC
D gene: TRBD1; J gene: TRBJ1-1; V gene: TRBV5-5; clone size: once; CDR3 protein: CASSPGTADTEAFF; CDR3 DNA: TGTGCCAGCAGCCCGGGGACAGCCGACACTGAAGCTTTCTTT
D gene: TRBD1; J gene: TRBJ2-3; V gene: TRBV28; clone size: few; CDR3 protein: CASSSPGTGGFSSSTDTQYF; CDR3 DNA: TGTGCCAGCAGTTCCCCCGGGACAGGGGGCTTCTCTTCTAGCACAGATACGCAGTATTTT
D gene: .; J gene: TRBJ1-2; V gene: TRBV14; clone size: .; CDR3 protein: CASSPQSGSGRGGYTF; CDR3 DNA: TGTGCCAGCAGCCCCCAATCGGGCTCAGGGAGGGGTGGCTACACCTTC
D gene: .; J gene: TRBJ1-5; V gene: TRBV24-1; clone size: .; CDR3 protein: CATSETGLDYQPQHF; CDR3 DNA: TGTGCCACCAGTGAGACCGGACTGGATTATCAGCCCCAGCATTTT
D gene: TRBD2; J gene: TRBJ2-7; V gene: TRBV5-5; clone size: many; CDR3 protein: CASSLVVASGLYEQYF; CDR3 DNA: TGTGCCAGCAGCTTGGTGGTGGCTAGCGGCCTCTACGAGCAGTACTTC
D gene: .; J gene: TRBJ2-3; V gene: TRBV5-1; clone size: few; CDR3 protein: CASATEVGGDTQYF; CDR3 DNA: TGCGCCAGCGCAACGGAGGTAGGAGGAGATACGCAGTATTTT
D gene: .; J gene: TRBJ1-1; V gene: TRBV10-3; clone size: many; CDR3 protein: CAISESMGAGVNTEAFF; CDR3 DNA: TGTGCCATCAGTGAGTCGATGGGTGCAGGGGTGAACACTGAAGCTTTCTTT
D gene: .; J gene: TRBJ1-3; V gene: TRBV7-9; clone size: .; CDR3 protein: CASSSPDSRSGNTIYF; CDR3 DNA: TGTGCCAGCAGCTCCCCGGACAGTCGCTCTGGAAACACCATATATTTT
D gene: .; J gene: TRBJ2-1; V gene: TRBV7-2; clone size: .; CDR3 protein: CASSNSRTLNEQFF; CDR3 DNA: TGTGCCAGCAGCAACAGCAGGACTTTAAATGAGCAGTTCTTC
D gene: .; J gene: TRBJ1-4; V gene: TRBV4-1; clone size: few; CDR3 protein: CASSQGTGATNEKLFF; CDR3 DNA: TGCGCCAGCAGCCAAGGAACAGGTGCAACTAATGAAAAACTGTTTTTT
D gene: .; J gene: TRBJ2-7; V gene: TRBV15; clone size: .; CDR3 protein: CATSRGPRLTTSYEQYF; CDR3 DNA: TGTGCCACCAGCCGGGGTCCAAGGTTGACAACCTCCTACGAGCAGTACTTC
D gene: .; J gene: TRBJ1-2; V gene: TRBV12-3/TRBV12-4; clone size: .; CDR3 protein: CASSPAGGHTF; CDR3 DNA: TGTGCCAGCAGTCCCGCTGGGGGACACACCTTC
D gene: TRBD1; J gene: TRBJ2-1; V gene: TRBV20-1; clone size: many; CDR3 protein: CSARWTGRNEQFF; CDR3 DNA: TGCAGTGCTAGGTGGACAGGGCGCAATGAGCAGTTCTTC